Included here is one T cell receptor beta chain sequence, with context. The antigen is undetermined. The germline V gene encodes CDR1 LNHDA and CDR2 SQIVND (reference sequence). There are 14 residues in the CDR3. V was clipped by 4 bases and J by 4 bases, with 11 bases between them. They ran version v3.0 of the immunoSEQ assay at survey level. Produced via immunoSEQ multiplex PCR; TCRdb's table is partial and in-frame only. The sample consists of under 35,000 clones, 94% of them appearing once. This specimen comes from a study of long-term antiretroviral therapy in people with HIV. Whole-study findings and limits: Gathering of blood took place between about 2004 and 2018, possibly under older ART regimens. Diversity measured after ART increased yet remained under transplant donor controls.

The TCR sequence derives from a woman in her forties or fifties with HIV. This specimen was unsorted PBMCs, taken just over 5 years after starting antiretroviral therapy. The V call is TRBV19, the J call TRBJ1-3; tentatively, D is TRBD1 (5 bases). The CDR3 region is CASSTGTAGNTIYF. Written as DNA, the CDR3 is TGTGCCAGTAGTACCGGGACCGCCGGAAACACCATATATTTT. The full variable domain, its missing parts supplied by reference TRBV19 and TRBJ1-3, is DGGITQSPKYLFRKEGQNVTLSCEQNLNHDAMYWYRQDPGQGLRLIYYSQIVNDFQKGDIAEGYSVSREKKESFPLTVTSAQKNPTAFYLCASSTGTAGNTIYFGEGSWLTVV.